Each of the 4 T cell receptor beta chains below was sequenced from the same sample in a study of cytomegalovirus exposure and HLA in healthy donors. The PCR made use of 60 Vbeta and 13 Jbeta primers. Sequencing used immunoSEQ multiplex PCR; TCRdb keeps in-frame clones, though not all of them. The sample lists 100,000 to 150,000 clones; 80% were seen once. The sequencing sample was made of PBMCs. The receptors were sampled from a man between 25 and 39 years old in good health and CMV-seropositive.

The CDR3 DNA is TGTGCCAGCAGCGTAGTCTCAGATCCCTACGAGCAGTACTTC. Protein product: CASSVVSDPYEQYF. The chain recombines TRBV9 with TRBJ2-7, with D uncertain. The germline V and J ends were trimmed by 0 bases and 2 bases, with 9 bases remaining between them. The germline V gene encodes CDR1 SGDLS and CDR2 YYNGEE. The CDR3 covers 14 residues.

The CDR3 loop is CSADEAVQYF. As DNA, the CDR3 is TGCAGTGCTGACGAAGCGGTGCAGTATTTT. This chain uses TRBV20-1 with TRBJ2-3; a weak D match, TRBD2 (5 bases). V lost 5 bases to trimming and J lost 11 bases, with 11 bases between them. CDR3 length: 10 residues. From germline, CDR1 is DFQATT and CDR2 SNEGSKA (reference sequence).

The V and J genes are TRBV5-1 and TRBJ2-3; a possible D gene is TRBD1 (6 bases). Per the germline V gene, CDR1 is SGHRS and CDR2 is YFSETQ. Trimming took off 1 base at V and 3 bases at J, with 9 bases between the two ends. This CDR3 has 14 amino acids. For the CDR3, the DNA is TGCGCCAGCAGCTTGATCGACAGGACAGATACGCAGTATTTT. Its translation: CASSLIDRTDTQYF.

The V gene is TRBV2, the J gene TRBJ2-7, with D maybe TRBD1 (5 bases). V dropped 7 bases and J dropped 4 bases, with 11 bases sitting between them. The CDR3 runs to 12 residues. CDR1 is SNHLY, CDR2 FYNNEI, per germline. As DNA, the CDR3 is TGTGCCAGCACAGGGTTCGGATACGAGCAGTACTTC. Protein sequence: CASTGFGYEQYF.